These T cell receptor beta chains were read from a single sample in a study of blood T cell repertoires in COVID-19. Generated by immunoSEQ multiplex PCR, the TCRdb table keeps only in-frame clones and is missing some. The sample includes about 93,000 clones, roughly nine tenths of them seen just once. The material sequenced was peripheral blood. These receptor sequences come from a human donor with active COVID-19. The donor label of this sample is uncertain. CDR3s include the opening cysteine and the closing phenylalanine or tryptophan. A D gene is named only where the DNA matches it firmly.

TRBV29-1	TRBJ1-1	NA	CSVATANTEAFF	TGCAGCGTTGCGACAGCCAACACTGAAGCTTTCTTT
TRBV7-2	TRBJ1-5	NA	CASSFEVGGVGNNQPQHF	TGTGCCAGCAGCTTCGAGGTCGGGGGGGTTGGGAACAATCAGCCCCAGCATTTT
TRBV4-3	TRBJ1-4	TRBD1	CASSRVGGLEKLFF	TGCGCCAGCAGCCGGGTAGGGGGCTTGGAAAAACTGTTTTTT
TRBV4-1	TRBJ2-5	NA	CASSQEGGEETQYF	TGCGCCAGCAGCCAAGAAGGAGGGGAGGAGACCCAGTACTTC
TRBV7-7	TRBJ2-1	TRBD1	CASSLVGPGQGLDEQFF	TGTGCTAGCAGCTTAGTGGGCCCGGGACAGGGGTTGGATGAGCAGTTCTTC
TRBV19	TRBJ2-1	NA	CASSTGLHNEQFF	TGTGCCAGTAGTACGGGACTTCACAATGAGCAGTTCTTC
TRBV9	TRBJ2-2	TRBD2	CASSVVAGDTGELFF	TGTGCCAGCAGCGTAGTTGCGGGGGACACCGGGGAGCTGTTTTTT
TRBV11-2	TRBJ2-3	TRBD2	CASSLDGGGGGTDTQYF	TGTGCCAGCAGCTTAGATGGTGGGGGGGGAGGCACAGATACGCAGTATTTT
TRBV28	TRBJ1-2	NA	CASSRVPFGYTF	TGTGCCAGCTCCAGGGTTCCTTTTGGCTACACCTTC
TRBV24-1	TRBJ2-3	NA	CATSETDSTDTQYF	TGTGCCACCAGTGAAACAGATAGCACAGATACGCAGTATTTT